The rows below give T cell receptor beta chains drawn from one sample of a study of blood T cell repertoires in COVID-19. The table came from immunoSEQ multiplex PCR; TCRdb's copy has only in-frame clones and leaves some out. The sample carries 400,000 or so clones, approximately 91% recorded once. The sample comprised PBMCs or T cells enriched from blood (not recorded which). The receptors were sampled from a woman aged 40 to 50 with acute COVID-19. Both conserved end residues are part of each CDR3.

>TRBJ2-1|TRBV7-2
CASSEGYSYNEQFF
>TRBJ1-2|TRBV19
CASRLTGLNYGYTF
>TRBJ1-2|TRBV6-5
CASSYGTGVSYGYTF
>TRBJ2-1|TRBV10-2
CASSTGIPPNEQFF
>TRBJ2-2|TRBV7-9
CASSDRLWANTGELFF
>TRBJ1-5|TRBV6-1
CASSEAWRGDQPQHF
>TRBJ1-5|TRBV19
CASSPGGRNQPQHF
>TRBJ1-2|TRBV5-1
CASSLGGALNYGYTF
>TRBJ2-3|TRBV7-9
CASSLAEGATQYF
>TRBJ2-2|TRBV7-9
CASSLQGFGELFF
>TRBJ2-5|TRBV5-1
CASSFGAGGETQYF
>TRBJ1-2|TRBV15
CATSRADRGGTNYGYTF
>TRBJ1-6|TRBV7-8
CASSHTTGIGHSPLHF
>TRBJ1-2|TRBV12-5
CASGSGSGQGFFGYGYTF
>TRBJ1-3|TRBV10-3
CAIRYRVGNTIYF
>TRBJ2-1|TRBV7-9
CASSPRGLNEQFF
>TRBJ2-7|TRBV7-9
CASSQVSGVSSYEQYF
>TRBJ1-1|TRBV5-1
CASSLYSADTEAFF
>TRBJ2-7|TRBV19
CASSFSVSYEQYF
>TRBJ1-2|TRBV7-9
CASSLDRSYGYTF
>TRBJ1-1|TRBV5-1
CASSMTPRNTEAFF
>TRBJ2-7|TRBV19
CASSKGTGAGEQYF
>TRBJ2-7|TRBV5-5
CASSDQRGGEQYF
>TRBJ2-7|TRBV5-8
CASSLDQGGLYEQYF
>TRBJ1-6|TRBV12-5
CASAWRGSPLHF
>TRBJ1-2|TRBV25-1
CASRGTTGGYTF
>TRBJ2-3|TRBV11-2
CASSLSLSFTDTQYF
>TRBJ1-2|TRBV7-2
CASSLGTNYGYTF
>TRBJ1-1|TRBV5-1
CASSLAGDRNTEAFF
>TRBJ1-1|TRBV6-5
CASIRTGGNTEAFF
>TRBJ2-5|TRBV19
CASSSSSGGLETQYF
>TRBJ1-2|TRBV18
CASSPFGTGDGYTF
>TRBJ1-5|TRBV19
CASSTGGNQPQHF
>TRBJ2-1|TRBV5-4
CASSLGGTTPAHNEQFF
>TRBJ2-2|TRBV11-2
CASSLSTPRGTGELFF
>TRBJ2-5|TRBV11-2
CASSLQKGQETQYF
>TRBJ2-7|TRBV3-1/TRBV3-2
CASSRTGTGEGEQYF
>TRBJ2-3|TRBV6-5
CASSTGLSTDTQYF
>TRBJ1-5|TRBV29-1
CSVVAGVGNQPQHF
>TRBJ2-2|TRBV20-1
CSASPRGGLVGELFF
>TRBJ2-3|TRBV28
CASRNRLAGDTDTQYF
>TRBJ1-2|TRBV13
CASSLRDLEKYGYTF
>TRBJ1-1|TRBV19
CASMSYYTEAFF
>TRBJ1-5|TRBV9
CASSETGGDQPQHF
>TRBJ2-2|TRBV5-1
CATARQAVGTGSTGELFF
>TRBJ2-1|TRBV7-8
CASSTRTGYNEQFF
>TRBJ2-5|TRBV2
CASSPMGDRDQETQYF
>TRBJ1-2|TRBV4-1
CASSQGGLSRHGYTF
>TRBJ1-1|TRBV15
CATSTGERTEAFF
>TRBJ1-1|TRBV5-1
CASSLETGGPNTEAFF